This T cell receptor (beta chain) was obtained from a study of cytomegalovirus exposure and HLA in healthy donors. Study details: From approximately 170 million T cells, an earlier analysis saw under 140 million unique TCR beta sequences. Study results and caveats: Across all donors, roughly uniform sequencing depth was an assumption of the presence/absence analyses.

In the PCR, 60 Vbeta and 13 Jbeta primers were used. Sequencing was performed with immunoSEQ multiplex PCR; in TCRdb, only in-frame clones are kept and a portion is missing. The sample has approximately 110,000 clones. This CDR3 comprises 13 residues. With 2 bases removed from V and 8 bases from J, the gap between germline ends came to 15 bases. Germline assignment: CDR1 SQVTM and CDR2 ANQGSEA. On this clone: Its target is unknown.

The gene calls are TRBV29-1 and TRBJ1-2; D might be TRBD1 (6 bases). The sample was PBMCs. The sequence was obtained from a man between 18 and 35 years old in good health and CMV-seronegative. CDR3 residues: CSVEQGFPFGYTF. The DNA of the CDR3 is TGCAGCGTTGAACAGGGGTTCCCTTTCGGCTACACCTTC.